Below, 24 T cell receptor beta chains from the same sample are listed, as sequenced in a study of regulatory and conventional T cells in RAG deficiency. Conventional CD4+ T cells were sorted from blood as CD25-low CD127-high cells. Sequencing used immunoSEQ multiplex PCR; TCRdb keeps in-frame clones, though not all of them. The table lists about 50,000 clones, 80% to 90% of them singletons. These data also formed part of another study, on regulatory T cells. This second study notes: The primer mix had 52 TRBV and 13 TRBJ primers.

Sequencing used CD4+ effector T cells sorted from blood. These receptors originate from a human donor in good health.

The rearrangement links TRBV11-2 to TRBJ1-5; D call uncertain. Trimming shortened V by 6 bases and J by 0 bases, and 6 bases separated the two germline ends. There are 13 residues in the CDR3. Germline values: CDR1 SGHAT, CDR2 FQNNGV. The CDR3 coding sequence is TGTGCCAGCAGTAGGGATAGCAATCAGCCCCAGCATTTT. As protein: CASSRDSNQPQHF.

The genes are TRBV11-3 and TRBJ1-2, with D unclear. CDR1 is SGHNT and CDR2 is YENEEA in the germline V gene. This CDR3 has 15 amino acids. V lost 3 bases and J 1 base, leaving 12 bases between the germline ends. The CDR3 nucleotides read TGTGCCAGCAGCTTTAACGGACGTTTTAACTATGGCTACACCTTC. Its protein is CASSFNGRFNYGYTF.

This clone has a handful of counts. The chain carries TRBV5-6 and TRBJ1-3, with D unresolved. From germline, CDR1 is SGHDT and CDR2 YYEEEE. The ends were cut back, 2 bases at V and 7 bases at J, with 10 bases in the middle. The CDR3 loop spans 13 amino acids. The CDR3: CASSFSEGNTIYF. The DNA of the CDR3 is TGTGCCAGCAGCTTTTCGGAAGGGAACACCATATATTTT.

The CDR3 DNA reads TGTGCCAGCAGCCGCAGGGGAGTCACTGAAGCTTTCTTT. Translating it yields CASSRRGVTEAFF. V is TRBV7-9 and J is TRBJ1-1; D is perhaps TRBD1 (6 bases). From germline, CDR1 is SEHNR and CDR2 FQNEAQ (reference sequence). This CDR3 comprises 13 residues. Trimming left V 5 bases short and J 4 bases short, with 11 bases between.

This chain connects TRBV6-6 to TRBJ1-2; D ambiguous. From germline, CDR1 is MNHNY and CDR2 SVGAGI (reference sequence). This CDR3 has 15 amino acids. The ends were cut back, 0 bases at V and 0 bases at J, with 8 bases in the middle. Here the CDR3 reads CASSYSPAANYGYTF. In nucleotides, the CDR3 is TGTGCCAGCAGTTACTCCCCGGCGGCTAACTATGGCTACACCTTC.

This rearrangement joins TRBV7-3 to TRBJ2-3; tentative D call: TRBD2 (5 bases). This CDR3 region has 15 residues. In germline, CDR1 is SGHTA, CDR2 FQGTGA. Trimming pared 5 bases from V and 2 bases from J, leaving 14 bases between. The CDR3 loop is CASSATRSATDTQYF. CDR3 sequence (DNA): TGTGCCAGCAGCGCCACTAGGTCCGCCACAGATACGCAGTATTTT.

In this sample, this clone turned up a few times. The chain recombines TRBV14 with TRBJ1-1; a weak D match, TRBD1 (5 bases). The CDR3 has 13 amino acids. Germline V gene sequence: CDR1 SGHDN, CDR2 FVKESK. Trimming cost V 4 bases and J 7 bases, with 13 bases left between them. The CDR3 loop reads CASSPYGGGEAFF. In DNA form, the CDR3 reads TGTGCCAGCAGCCCTTACGGTGGGGGTGAAGCTTTCTTT. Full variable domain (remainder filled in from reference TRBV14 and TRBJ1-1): EAGVTQFPSHSVIEKGQTVTLRCDPISGHDNLYWYRRVMGKEIKFLLHFVKESKQDESGMPNNRFLAERTGGTYSTLKVQPAELEDSGVYFCASSPYGGGEAFFGQGTRLTVV.

The CDR3 here is CASSRQGRDTQYF. The CDR3 DNA is TGTGCCAGCAGTAGACAGGGTAGGGATACGCAGTATTTT. The V call is TRBV28, the J call TRBJ2-3, with TRBD1 matching 7 bases. The V and J ends lost 5 bases and 6 bases, in that order; junction bases with no gene match: 5. This CDR3 has 13 residues. Per the germline V gene, CDR1 is MDHEN and CDR2 is SYDVKM.

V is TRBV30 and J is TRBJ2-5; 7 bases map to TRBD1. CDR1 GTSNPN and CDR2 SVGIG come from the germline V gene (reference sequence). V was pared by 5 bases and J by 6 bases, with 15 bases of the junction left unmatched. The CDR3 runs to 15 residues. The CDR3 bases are TGTGCCTGGGCCCCGGACAGGTCGACCTCGAAGACCCAGTACTTC. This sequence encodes CAWAPDRSTSKTQYF. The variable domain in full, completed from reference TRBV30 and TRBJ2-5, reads SQTIHQWPATLVQPVGSPLSLECTVEGTSNPNLYWYRQAAGRGLQLLFYSVGIGQISSEVPQNLSASRPQDRQFILSSKKLLLSDSGFYLCAWAPDRSTSKTQYFGPGTRLLVL.

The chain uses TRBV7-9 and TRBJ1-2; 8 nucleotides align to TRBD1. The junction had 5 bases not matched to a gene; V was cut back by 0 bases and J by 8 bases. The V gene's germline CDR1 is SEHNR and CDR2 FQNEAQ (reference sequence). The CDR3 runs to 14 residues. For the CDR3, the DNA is TGTGCCAGCAGCTTAGCTGACAGGGGTCTAGGCTACACCTTC. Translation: CASSLADRGLGYTF.

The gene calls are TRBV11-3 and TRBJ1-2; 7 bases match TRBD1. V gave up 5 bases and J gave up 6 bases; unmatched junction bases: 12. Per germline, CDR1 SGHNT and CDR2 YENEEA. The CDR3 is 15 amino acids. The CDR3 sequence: CASSPTGYFFDGYTF. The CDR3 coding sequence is TGTGCCAGCAGCCCGACAGGGTATTTTTTTGATGGCTACACCTTC. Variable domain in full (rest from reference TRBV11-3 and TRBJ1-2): EAGVVQSPRYKIIEKKQPVAFWCNPISGHNTLYWYLQNLGQGPELLIRYENEEAVDDSQLPKDRFSAERLKGVDSTLKIQPAELGDSAVYLCASSPTGYFFDGYTFGSGTRLTVV.

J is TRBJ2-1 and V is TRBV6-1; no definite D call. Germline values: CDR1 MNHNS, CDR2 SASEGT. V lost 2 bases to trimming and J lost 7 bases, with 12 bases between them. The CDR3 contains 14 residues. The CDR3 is CASSEMANENEQFF. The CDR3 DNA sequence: TGTGCCAGCAGTGAAATGGCGAACGAGAATGAGCAGTTCTTC.

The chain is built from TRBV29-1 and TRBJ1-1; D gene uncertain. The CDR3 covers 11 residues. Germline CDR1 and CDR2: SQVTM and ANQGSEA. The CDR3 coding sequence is TGCTGCGGGGTGACGAACACTGAAGCTTTCTTT. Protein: CCGVTNTEAFF.

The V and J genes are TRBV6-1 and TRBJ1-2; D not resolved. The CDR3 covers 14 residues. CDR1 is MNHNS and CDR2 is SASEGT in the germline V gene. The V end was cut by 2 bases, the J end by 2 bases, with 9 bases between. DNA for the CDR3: TGTGCCAGCAGTGAAAGTGCTATAAACTATGGCTACACCTTC. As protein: CASSESAINYGYTF.

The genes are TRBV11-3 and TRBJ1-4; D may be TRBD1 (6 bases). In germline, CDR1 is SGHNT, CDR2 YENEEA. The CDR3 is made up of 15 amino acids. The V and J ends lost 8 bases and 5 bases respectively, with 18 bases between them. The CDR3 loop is CASSAGGALNEKLFF. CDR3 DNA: TGTGCCAGCTCCGCCGGGGGGGCGTTAAATGAAAAACTGTTTTTT.

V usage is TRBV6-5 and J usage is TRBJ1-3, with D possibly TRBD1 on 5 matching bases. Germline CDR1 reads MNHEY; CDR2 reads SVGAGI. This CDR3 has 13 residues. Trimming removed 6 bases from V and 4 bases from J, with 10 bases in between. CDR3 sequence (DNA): TGTGCCAGCAGAAGGGGACTCGGAAACACCATATATTTT. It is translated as CASRRGLGNTIYF.

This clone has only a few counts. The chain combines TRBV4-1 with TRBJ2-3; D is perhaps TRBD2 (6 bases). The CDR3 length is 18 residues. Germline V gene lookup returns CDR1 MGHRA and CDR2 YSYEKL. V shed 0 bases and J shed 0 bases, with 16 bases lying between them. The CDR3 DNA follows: TGCGCCAGCAGCCAAGATCCGGCGGGGCGCCCAAGCACAGATACGCAGTATTTT. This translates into CASSQDPAGRPSTDTQYF.

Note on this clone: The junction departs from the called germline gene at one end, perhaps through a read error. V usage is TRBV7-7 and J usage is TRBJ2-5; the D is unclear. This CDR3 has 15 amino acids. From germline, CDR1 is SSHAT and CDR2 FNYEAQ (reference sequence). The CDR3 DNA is TGTGCTAGCAGCTTAGTTTGGTCAGACAAAGAGACCCAGTACTTC. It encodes CASSLVWSDKETQYF.

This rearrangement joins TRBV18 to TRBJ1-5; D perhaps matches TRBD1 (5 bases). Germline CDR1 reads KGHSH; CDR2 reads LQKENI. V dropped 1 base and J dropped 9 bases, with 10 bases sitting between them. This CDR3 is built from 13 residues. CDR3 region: CASSPQAGGPQHF. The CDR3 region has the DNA TGTGCCAGCTCACCACAGGCCGGGGGGCCCCAGCATTTT.

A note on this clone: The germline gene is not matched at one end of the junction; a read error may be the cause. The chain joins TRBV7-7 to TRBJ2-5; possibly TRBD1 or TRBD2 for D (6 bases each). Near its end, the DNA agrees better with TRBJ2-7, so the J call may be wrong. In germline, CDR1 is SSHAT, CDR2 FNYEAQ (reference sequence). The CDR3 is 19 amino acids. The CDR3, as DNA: TGTGCTAGCAGCTTAACACACCTTGTGGGGGGCGCCCTATCCTACGAGCAGTACTTC. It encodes CASSLTHLVGGALSYEQYF.

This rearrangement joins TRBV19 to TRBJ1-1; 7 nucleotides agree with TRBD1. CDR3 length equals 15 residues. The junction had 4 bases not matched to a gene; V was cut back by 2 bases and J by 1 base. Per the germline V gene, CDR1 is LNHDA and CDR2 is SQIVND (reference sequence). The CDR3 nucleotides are TGTGCCAGTAGTATACCCGGGACAGCGAACACTGAAGCTTTCTTT. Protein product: CASSIPGTANTEAFF.

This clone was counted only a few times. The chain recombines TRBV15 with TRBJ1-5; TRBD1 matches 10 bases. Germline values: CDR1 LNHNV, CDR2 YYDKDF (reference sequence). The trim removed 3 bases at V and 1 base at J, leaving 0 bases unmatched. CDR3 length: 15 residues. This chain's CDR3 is CATSRGQGSNQPQHF. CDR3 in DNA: TGTGCCACCAGCAGGGGACAGGGGAGCAATCAGCCCCAGCATTTT.

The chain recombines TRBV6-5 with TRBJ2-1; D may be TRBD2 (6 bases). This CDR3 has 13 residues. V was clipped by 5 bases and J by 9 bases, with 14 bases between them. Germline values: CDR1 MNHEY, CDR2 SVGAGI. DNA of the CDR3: TGTGCCAGCAGTGGCGGGATCTCGAGTGAGCAGTTCTTC. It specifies CASSGGISSEQFF.

The CDR3 here is CASSGIGGRNTGELFF. The CDR3 coding sequence is TGTGCCAGCAGCGGTATTGGAGGGCGGAACACCGGGGAGCTGTTTTTT. The rearrangement uses TRBV2 and TRBJ2-2, with a tentative D call TRBD2 (6 bases). CDR1 SNHLY and CDR2 FYNNEI come from the germline V gene. V was pared by 6 bases and J by 1 base, with 15 bases between. The CDR3 has 16 residues.